In this sample, the clone carrying this T cell receptor (beta chain) turned up a few times. Its antigen is as yet unknown. The authors' processing: Across samples, TCR counts had a median of roughly 96,000 and ranged from roughly 20,000 to 690,600. TCRdb reprocessed the RACE reads via MiXCR and lists one record per CDR3 protein. The V and J calls here are based on TCRdb, not the publication. The table includes fewer than 200,000 distinct CDR3 sequences, around 20% detected once. The data originate from a study of human T cells and chemical hapten exposure. V shed 9 bases and J shed 6 bases, with 19 bases lying between them. CDR1 SNHLY and CDR2 FYNNEI come from the germline V gene. The CDR3 loop spans 14 amino acids. The time point is: patch test 1, 2 weeks after DPC sensitization. Treatment indicated: therapeutic diphenylcyclopropenone sensitization with weekly scalp DPC. Study outcomes and limitations: The donors suffered from alopecia, so their immune response may not match that of healthy people.

Source: whole blood, taken in connection with sensitization to the hapten diphenylcyclopropenone (DPC). The TCR comes from a woman between 45 and 65 years old with alopecia areata. Some clones in this sample may be carry-over from other donors' samples. This chain connects TRBV2 to TRBJ2-3; perhaps TRBD2 as D (6 bases). The CDR3 sequence is CARSIAAEVDTQYF. CDR3 DNA sequence: TGTGCCAGATCTATAGCGGCTGAGGTTGATACGCAGTATTTT.